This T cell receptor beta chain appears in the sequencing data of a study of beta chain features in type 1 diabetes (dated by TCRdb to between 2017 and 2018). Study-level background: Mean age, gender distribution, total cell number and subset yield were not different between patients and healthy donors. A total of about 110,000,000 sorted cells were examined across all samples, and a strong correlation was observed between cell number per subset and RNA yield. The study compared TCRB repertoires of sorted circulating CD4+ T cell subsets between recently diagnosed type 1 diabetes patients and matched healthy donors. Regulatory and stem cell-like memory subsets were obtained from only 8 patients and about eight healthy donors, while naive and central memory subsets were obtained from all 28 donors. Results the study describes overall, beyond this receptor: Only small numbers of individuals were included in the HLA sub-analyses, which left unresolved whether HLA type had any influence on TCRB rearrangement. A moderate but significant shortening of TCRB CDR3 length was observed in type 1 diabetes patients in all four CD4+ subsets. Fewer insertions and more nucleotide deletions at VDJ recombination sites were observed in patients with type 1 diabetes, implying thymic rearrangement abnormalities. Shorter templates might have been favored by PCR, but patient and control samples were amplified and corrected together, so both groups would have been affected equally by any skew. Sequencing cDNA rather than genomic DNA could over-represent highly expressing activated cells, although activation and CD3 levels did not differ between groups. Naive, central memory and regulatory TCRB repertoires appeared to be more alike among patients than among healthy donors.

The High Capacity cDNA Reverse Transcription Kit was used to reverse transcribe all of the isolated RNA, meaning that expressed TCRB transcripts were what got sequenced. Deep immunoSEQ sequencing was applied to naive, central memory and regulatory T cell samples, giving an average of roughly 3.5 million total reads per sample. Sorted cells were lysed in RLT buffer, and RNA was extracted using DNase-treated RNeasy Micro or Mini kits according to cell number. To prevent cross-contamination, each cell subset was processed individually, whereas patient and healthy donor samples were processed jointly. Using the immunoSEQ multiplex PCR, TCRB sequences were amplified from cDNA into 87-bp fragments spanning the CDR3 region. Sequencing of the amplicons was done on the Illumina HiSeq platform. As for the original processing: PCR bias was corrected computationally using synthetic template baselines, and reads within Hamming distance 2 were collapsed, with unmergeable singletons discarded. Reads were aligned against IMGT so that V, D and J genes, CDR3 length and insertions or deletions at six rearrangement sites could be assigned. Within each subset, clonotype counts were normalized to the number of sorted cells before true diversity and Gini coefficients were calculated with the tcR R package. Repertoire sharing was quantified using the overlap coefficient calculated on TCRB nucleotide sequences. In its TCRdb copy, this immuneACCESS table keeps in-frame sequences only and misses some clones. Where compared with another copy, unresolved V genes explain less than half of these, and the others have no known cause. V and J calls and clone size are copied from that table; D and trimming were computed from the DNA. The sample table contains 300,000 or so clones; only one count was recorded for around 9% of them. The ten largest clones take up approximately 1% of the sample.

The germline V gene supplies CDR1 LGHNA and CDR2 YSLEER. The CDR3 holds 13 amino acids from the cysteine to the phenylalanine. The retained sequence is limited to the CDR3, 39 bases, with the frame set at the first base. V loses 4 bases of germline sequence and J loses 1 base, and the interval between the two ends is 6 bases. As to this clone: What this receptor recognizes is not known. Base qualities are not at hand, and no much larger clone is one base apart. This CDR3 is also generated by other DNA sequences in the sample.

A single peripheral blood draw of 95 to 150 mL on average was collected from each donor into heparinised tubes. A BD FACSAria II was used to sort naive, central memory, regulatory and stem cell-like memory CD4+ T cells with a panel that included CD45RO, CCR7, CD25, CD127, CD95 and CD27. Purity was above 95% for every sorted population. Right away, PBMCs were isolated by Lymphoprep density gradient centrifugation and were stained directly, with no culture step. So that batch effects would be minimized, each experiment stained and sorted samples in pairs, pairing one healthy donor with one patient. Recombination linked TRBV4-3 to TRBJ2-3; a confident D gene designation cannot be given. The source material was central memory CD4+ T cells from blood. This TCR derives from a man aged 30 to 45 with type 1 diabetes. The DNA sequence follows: TGCGCCAGCAGCCGAGATGGCACAGATACGCAGTATTTT. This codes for CASSRDGTDTQYF.